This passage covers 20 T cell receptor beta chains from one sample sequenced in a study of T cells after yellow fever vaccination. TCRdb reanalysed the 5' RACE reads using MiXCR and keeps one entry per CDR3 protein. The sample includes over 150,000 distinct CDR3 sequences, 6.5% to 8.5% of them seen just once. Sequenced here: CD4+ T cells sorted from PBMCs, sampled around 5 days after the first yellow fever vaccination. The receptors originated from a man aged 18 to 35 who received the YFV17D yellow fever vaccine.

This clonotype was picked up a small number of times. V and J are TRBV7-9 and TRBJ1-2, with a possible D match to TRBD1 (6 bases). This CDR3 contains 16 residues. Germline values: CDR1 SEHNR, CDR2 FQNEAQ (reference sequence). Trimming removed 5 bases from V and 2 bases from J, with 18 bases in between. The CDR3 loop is CASSHAQGLANYGYTF. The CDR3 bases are TGTGCCAGCAGCCACGCACAGGGCCTAGCGAACTATGGCTACACCTTC.

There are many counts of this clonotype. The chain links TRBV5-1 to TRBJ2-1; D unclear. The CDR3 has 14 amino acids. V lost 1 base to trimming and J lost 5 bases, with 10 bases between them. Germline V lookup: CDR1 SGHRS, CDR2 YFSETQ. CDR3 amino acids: CASSLTAANNEQFF. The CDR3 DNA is TGCGCCAGCAGCTTGACAGCCGCGAACAATGAGCAGTTCTTC.

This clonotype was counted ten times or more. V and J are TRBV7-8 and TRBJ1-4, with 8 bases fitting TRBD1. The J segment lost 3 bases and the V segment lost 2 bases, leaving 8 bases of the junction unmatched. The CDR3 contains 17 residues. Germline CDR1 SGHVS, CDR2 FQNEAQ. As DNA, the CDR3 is TGTGCCAGCAGCTTATCCAGGGGGCGCGAGTCTAATGAAAAACTGTTTTTT. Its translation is CASSLSRGRESNEKLFF. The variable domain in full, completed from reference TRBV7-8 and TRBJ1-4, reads GAGVSQSPRYKVAKRGQDVALRCDPISGHVSLFWYQQALGQGPEFLTYFQNEAQLDKSGLPSDRFFAERPEGSVSTLKIQRTQQEDSAVYLCASSLSRGRESNEKLFFGSGTQLSVL.

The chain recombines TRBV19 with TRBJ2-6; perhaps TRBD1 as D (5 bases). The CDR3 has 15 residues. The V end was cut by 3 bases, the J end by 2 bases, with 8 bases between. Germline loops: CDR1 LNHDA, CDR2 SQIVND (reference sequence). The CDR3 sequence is CASSIQGAGANVLTF. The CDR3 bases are TGTGCCAGTAGTATCCAGGGTGCTGGGGCCAACGTCCTGACTTTC.

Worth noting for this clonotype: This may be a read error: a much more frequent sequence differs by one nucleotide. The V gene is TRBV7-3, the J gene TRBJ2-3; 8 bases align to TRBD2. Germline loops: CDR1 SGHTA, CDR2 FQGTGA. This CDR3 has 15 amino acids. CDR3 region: CTSSLAGLATDTQYF. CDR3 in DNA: TGTACCAGCAGCTTAGCAGGACTAGCTACCGATACGCAGTATTTT.

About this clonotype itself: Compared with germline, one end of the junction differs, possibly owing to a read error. CDR3 bases: TGTGCCAGCAGCTTTGATAGCACCGATACGCAGTATTTT. Translation: CASSFDSTDTQYF. V gene TRBV7-2 combines with J gene TRBJ2-3, with no clear D. Germline CDR1 reads SGHTA; CDR2 reads FQGNSA. This CDR3 comprises 13 residues.

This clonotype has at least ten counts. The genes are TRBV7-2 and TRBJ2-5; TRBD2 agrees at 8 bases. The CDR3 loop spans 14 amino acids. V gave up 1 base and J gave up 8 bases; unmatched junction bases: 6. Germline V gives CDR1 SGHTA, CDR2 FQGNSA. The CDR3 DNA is TGTGCCAGCAGCTTAGAGACGGGGGGGGAAACCCAGTACTTC. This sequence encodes CASSLETGGETQYF.

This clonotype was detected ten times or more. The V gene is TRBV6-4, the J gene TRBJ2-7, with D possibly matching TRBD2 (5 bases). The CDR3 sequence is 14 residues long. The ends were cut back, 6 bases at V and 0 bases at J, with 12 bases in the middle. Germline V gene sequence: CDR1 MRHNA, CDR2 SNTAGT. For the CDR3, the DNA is TGTGCCAGCAGACCGGACTGGCGCTCCTACGAGCAGTACTTC. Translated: CASRPDWRSYEQYF.

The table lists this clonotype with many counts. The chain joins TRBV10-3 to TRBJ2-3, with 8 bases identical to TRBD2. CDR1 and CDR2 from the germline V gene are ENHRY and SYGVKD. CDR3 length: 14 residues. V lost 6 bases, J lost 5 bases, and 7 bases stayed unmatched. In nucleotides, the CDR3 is TGTGCCATCAGCCCGGGGGGGGGTGTAGATACGCAGTATTTT. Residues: CAISPGGGVDTQYF.

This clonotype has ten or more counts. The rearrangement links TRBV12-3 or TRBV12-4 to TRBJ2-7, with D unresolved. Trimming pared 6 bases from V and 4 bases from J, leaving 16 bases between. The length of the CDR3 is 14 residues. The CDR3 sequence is CASSKEFRRYEQYF. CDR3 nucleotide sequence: TGTGCCAGCAGCAAGGAGTTTCGCCGATACGAGCAGTACTTC.

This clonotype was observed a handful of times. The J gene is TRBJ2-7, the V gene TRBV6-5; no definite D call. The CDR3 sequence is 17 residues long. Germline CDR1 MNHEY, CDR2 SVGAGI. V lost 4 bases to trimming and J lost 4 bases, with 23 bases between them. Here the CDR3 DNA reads TGTGCCAGCAGTTTTGTTAAGGCCGGTAAGAATTCTTACGAGCAGTACGTC. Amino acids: CASSFVKAGKNSYEQYV.

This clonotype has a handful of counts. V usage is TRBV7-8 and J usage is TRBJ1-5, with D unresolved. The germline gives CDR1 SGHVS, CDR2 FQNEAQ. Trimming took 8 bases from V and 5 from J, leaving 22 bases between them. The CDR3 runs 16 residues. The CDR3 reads CASGLGNGLIDQPQHF. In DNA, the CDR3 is TGTGCCAGCGGGTTGGGAAATGGGCTCATAGATCAGCCCCAGCATTTT. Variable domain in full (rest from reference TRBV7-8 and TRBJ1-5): GAGVSQSPRYKVAKRGQDVALRCDPISGHVSLFWYQQALGQGPEFLTYFQNEAQLDKSGLPSDRFFAERPEGSVSTLKIQRTQQEDSAVYLCASGLGNGLIDQPQHFGDGTRLSIL.

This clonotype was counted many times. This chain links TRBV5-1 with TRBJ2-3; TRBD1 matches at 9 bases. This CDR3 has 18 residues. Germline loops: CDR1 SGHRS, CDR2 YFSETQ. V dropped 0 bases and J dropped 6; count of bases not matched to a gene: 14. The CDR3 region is CASSLGDRVQQFWDTQYF. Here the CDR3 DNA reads TGCGCCAGCAGCTTGGGGGACAGGGTTCAACAATTCTGGGATACGCAGTATTTT. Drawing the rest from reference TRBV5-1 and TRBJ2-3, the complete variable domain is KAGVTQTPRYLIKTRGQQVTLSCSPISGHRSVSWYQQTPGQGLQFLFEYFSETQRNKGNFPGRFSGRQFSNSRSEMNVSTLELGDSALYLCASSLGDRVQQFWDTQYFGPGTRLTVL.

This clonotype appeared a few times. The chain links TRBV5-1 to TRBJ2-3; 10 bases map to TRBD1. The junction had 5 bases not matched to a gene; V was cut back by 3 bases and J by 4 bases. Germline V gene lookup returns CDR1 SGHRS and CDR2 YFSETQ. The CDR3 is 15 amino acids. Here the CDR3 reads CASSSGQGRADTQYF. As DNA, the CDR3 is TGCGCCAGCAGCTCGGGACAGGGGAGGGCAGATACGCAGTATTTT. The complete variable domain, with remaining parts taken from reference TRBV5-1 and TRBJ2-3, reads KAGVTQTPRYLIKTRGQQVTLSCSPISGHRSVSWYQQTPGQGLQFLFEYFSETQRNKGNFPGRFSGRQFSNSRSEMNVSTLELGDSALYLCASSSGQGRADTQYFGPGTRLTVL.

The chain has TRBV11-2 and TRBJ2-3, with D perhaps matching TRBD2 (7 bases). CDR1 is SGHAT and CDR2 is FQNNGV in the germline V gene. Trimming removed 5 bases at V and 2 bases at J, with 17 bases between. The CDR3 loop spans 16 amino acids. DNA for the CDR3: TGTGCCAGCAGCCCAGTTGGGGGGGCAGTCACAGATACGCAGTATTTT. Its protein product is CASSPVGGAVTDTQYF.

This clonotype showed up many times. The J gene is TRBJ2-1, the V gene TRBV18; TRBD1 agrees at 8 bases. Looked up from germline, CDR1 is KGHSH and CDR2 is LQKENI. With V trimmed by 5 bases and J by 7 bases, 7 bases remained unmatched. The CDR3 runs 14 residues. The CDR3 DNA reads TGTGCCAGCTCATCAAGACAGGGGATTAATGAGCAGTTCTTC. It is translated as CASSSRQGINEQFF.

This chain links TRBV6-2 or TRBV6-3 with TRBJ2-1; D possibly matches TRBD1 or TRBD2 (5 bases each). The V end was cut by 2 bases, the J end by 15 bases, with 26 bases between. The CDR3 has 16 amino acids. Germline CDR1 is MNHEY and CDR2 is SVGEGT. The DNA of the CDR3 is TGTGCCAGCAGTTACCCCCTCAATCGGGGCTTGCGTGATGCGTTCTTC. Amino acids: CASSYPLNRGLRDAFF.

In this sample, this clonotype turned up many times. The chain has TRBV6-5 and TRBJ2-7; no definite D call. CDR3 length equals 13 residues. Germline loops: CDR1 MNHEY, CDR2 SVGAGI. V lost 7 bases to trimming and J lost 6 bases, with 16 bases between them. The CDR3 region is CASTTIGRPEQYF. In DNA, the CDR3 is TGTGCCAGCACCACGATCGGAAGGCCCGAGCAGTACTTC.

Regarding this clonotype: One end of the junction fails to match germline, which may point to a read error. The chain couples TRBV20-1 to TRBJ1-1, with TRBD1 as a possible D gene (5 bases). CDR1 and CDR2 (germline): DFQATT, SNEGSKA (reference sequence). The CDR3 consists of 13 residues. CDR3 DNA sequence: TGCAGTGCTTCCGGGACGGTGAAGACTGAAGCTTTCTTT. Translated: CSASGTVKTEAFF.

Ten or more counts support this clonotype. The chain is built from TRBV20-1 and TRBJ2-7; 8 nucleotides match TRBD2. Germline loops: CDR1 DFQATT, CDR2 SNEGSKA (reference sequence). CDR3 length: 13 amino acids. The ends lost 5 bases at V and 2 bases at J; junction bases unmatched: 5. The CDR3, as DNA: TGCAGTGCTGGGGCGGGAGGTCCCTACGAGCAGTACGTC. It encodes CSAGAGGPYEQYV.